A selection of T cell receptor beta chains follows, all from one sample in a study of regulatory T cells in long-lasting Graves disease. TCRdb recomputed calls from the multiplex PCR reads with MiXCR, one row per CDR3 protein. The table shows over 400,000 distinct CDR3 sequences, with 13% to 15% occurring only once. These data were also filed under a second study, of T cells in Graves' hyperthyroidism and ophthalmopathy.

The sequenced sample was peripheral blood mononuclear cells (PBMCs), obtained at new diagnosis, from a patient treated with antithyroid drugs. Receptor source: a woman aged 45-65 years with Graves disease. CDR3s include the opening cysteine and the closing phenylalanine or tryptophan. Fields, in order: D gene, V gene, J gene, clone size, CDR3 protein, CDR3 DNA. The D gene is left open where the match is weak. Size is stated for part of the rows, as once, few or many counts, or as a class when the clone is expanded.

NA	TRBV29-1	TRBJ2-7	many	CSVGTDSYEQYF	TGCAGCGTCGGGACGGACTCCTACGAGCAGTACTTC
TRBD1	TRBV5-6	TRBJ2-7	few	CASSWTTGGYEQYF	TGTGCCAGCAGCTGGACGACAGGGGGCTACGAGCAGTACTTC
TRBD2	TRBV28	TRBJ2-7	many	CASSLGTSGLGEQYF	TGTGCCAGCAGTTTGGGGACTAGCGGGTTAGGCGAGCAGTACTTC
NA	TRBV5-1	TRBJ1-1	many	CASSLLQGTTEAFF	TGCGCCAGCAGCTTACTGCAGGGGACCACTGAAGCTTTCTTT
NA	TRBV30	TRBJ1-1	few	CAWTGMVGAEAFF	TGTGCCTGGACCGGGATGGTGGGAGCTGAAGCTTTCTTT
NA	TRBV4-1	TRBJ2-7	NA	CASSQGAGDHEQYF	TGCGCCAGCAGCCAAGGCGCAGGGGACCACGAGCAGTACTTC
NA	TRBV7-9	TRBJ2-2	many	CASSWLERTGNTGELFF	TGTGCCAGCAGCTGGCTAGAACGAACAGGGAACACCGGGGAGCTGTTTTTT
TRBD1	TRBV28	TRBJ1-2	many	CASSYGNRGYGYTF	TGTGCCAGCAGTTACGGCAACAGGGGATATGGCTACACCTTC
NA	TRBV3-1	TRBJ2-4	many	CASSFGRENIQYF	TGTGCCAGCAGCTTCGGACGGGAAAACATTCAGTACTTC
TRBD2	TRBV11-2	TRBJ2-1	many	CASSRGTSGRNEQFF	TGTGCCAGCAGCCGGGGGACTAGCGGGAGGAATGAGCAGTTCTTC
NA	TRBV6-1	TRBJ2-2	NA	CASRNVKGTGELFF	TGTGCCAGCAGAAACGTGAAGGGGACCGGGGAGCTGTTTTTT
NA	TRBV4-1	TRBJ2-5	NA	CASSQDRTNLETQYF	TGCGCCAGCAGCCAAGATCGGACCAACCTGGAGACCCAGTACTTC
NA	TRBV6-9	TRBJ2-5	many	CASSYYPDYQETQYF	TGTGCCAGCAGTTACTACCCAGACTACCAAGAGACCCAGTACTTC
TRBD2	TRBV20-1	TRBJ2-1	many	CSARRTSGSNEQFF	TGCAGTGCTAGAAGGACTAGCGGGAGCAATGAGCAGTTCTTC
NA	TRBV6-1	TRBJ2-3	many	CASSTNRAGTDTQYF	TGTGCCAGCAGTACGAACAGGGCTGGAACAGATACGCAGTATTTT
NA	TRBV10-3	TRBJ2-2	NA	CAISDPTLSNTGELFF	TGTGCCATCAGTGATCCTACGTTATCGAACACCGGGGAGCTGTTTTTT
NA	TRBV12-3/TRBV12-4	TRBJ2-1	many	CASSLRGGILARSSYNEQFF	TGTGCCAGCAGTTTAAGGGGTGGCATACTAGCTCGGAGCTCCTACAATGAGCAGTTCTTC
NA	TRBV6-1	TRBJ2-1	few	CASSLHRGNEQFF	TGTGCCAGCAGCCTACACCGGGGCAATGAGCAGTTCTTC
TRBD1	TRBV2	TRBJ1-1	many	CASSLQGATNTEAFF	TGTGCCAGCAGTTTACAGGGGGCCACGAACACTGAAGCTTTCTTT
NA	TRBV2	TRBJ1-5	few	CASRRELNQPQHF	TGTGCCAGCAGGAGGGAGTTAAATCAGCCCCAGCATTTT
NA	TRBV28	TRBJ2-3	few	CATSRRQNTDTQYF	TGTGCCACCAGCCGTCGTCAGAACACAGATACGCAGTATTTT
NA	TRBV12-3/TRBV12-4	TRBJ1-5	NA	CASSPRTLNQPQHF	TGTGCCAGCAGTCCGAGGACTCTCAATCAGCCCCAGCATTTT
NA	TRBV4-1	TRBJ2-1	many	CASSRGLGRKEQFF	TGCGCCAGCAGCCGCGGACTCGGTCGGAAGGAGCAGTTCTTC
NA	TRBV7-6	TRBJ2-1	many	CASSFPLRASSNEQFF	TGTGCCAGCAGCTTCCCGCTTCGCGCCTCTAGCAATGAGCAGTTCTTC
TRBD1	TRBV18	TRBJ1-5	many	CASSDTGGDQPQHF	TGTGCCAGCTCGGATACAGGGGGGGATCAGCCCCAGCATTTT
NA	TRBV18	TRBJ2-2	few	CASSPFDQSNTGELFF	TGTGCCAGCTCACCATTTGACCAATCGAACACCGGGGAGCTGTTTTTT
TRBD2	TRBV5-1	TRBJ2-5	few	CASSPTGLADEETQYF	TGCGCCAGCAGCCCCACGGGACTAGCGGACGAAGAGACCCAGTACTTC
TRBD2	TRBV10-3	TRBJ2-3	many	CAISETSGKGTDTQYF	TGTGCCATCAGTGAGACTAGCGGGAAGGGAACAGATACGCAGTATTTT
NA	TRBV29-1	TRBJ1-4	few	CSALDLRLEKLFF	TGCAGCGCTTTGGATTTACGGCTTGAAAAACTGTTTTTT
NA	TRBV10-3	TRBJ1-1	few	CAIRRPQGNTEAFF	TGTGCCATCAGGCGACCCCAGGGGAACACTGAAGCTTTCTTT
TRBD1	TRBV29-1	TRBJ1-1	NA	CSVGTAINTEAFF	TGCAGCGTGGGGACAGCTATAAACACTGAAGCTTTCTTT
NA	TRBV13	TRBJ1-1	many	CASSLGPLWAFF	TGTGCCAGCAGCTTAGGCCCCCTTTGGGCTTTCTTT
TRBD1	TRBV30	TRBJ2-5	few	CAWTPGTGETQYF	TGTGCCTGGACCCCCGGGACAGGAGAGACCCAGTACTTC
NA	TRBV4-1	TRBJ1-5	few	CASSQEGVGRVGQPQHF	TGCGCCAGCAGCCAAGAAGGCGTCGGCAGGGTTGGTCAGCCCCAGCATTTT
TRBD1	TRBV4-1	TRBJ1-2	few	CASSQDRGNYGYTF	TGCGCCAGCAGCCAAGACAGGGGGAACTATGGCTACACCTTC
TRBD2	TRBV5-1	TRBJ2-7	few	CASSLVWTSGSREQYF	TGCGCCAGCAGCTTGGTCTGGACTAGCGGGAGTCGAGAGCAGTACTTC
NA	TRBV30	TRBJ1-2	many	CAWNNVQGGGYTF	TGTGCCTGGAATAACGTACAGGGCGGTGGCTACACCTTC
TRBD2	TRBV7-9	TRBJ2-1	NA	CASSLTSRPSGIRGSYNEQFF	TGTGCCAGCAGCTTAACCTCCCGGCCTAGCGGGATACGGGGCTCCTACAATGAGCAGTTCTTC
NA	TRBV12-3/TRBV12-4	TRBJ2-7	NA	CASSLGLGLPYEQYF	TGTGCCAGCAGTTTAGGTTTGGGACTTCCCTACGAGCAGTACTTC
NA	TRBV5-6	TRBJ2-7	few	CASSYGTFSSYEQYF	TGTGCCAGCAGCTATGGGACTTTTAGCTCCTACGAGCAGTACTTC
NA	TRBV20-1	TRBJ1-2	many	CSARDQGNYGYTF	TGCAGTGCTAGAGATCAAGGGAACTATGGCTACACCTTC
NA	TRBV2	TRBJ2-2	many	CASSPSRTNTGELFF	TGTGCCAGCAGCCCTTCCCGAACGAACACCGGGGAGCTGTTTTTT
NA	TRBV6-1	TRBJ2-7	NA	CASSSGWSSYEQYF	TGTGCCAGCAGCTCAGGATGGAGCTCCTACGAGCAGTACTTC
TRBD1	TRBV18	TRBJ1-3	few	CASSQKGQSSGNTIYF	TGTGCCAGCTCACAAAAGGGACAGTCCTCTGGAAACACCATATATTTT
TRBD1	TRBV9	TRBJ1-5	few	CASSPGTGASNQPQHF	TGTGCCAGCAGCCCAGGGACAGGGGCTAGCAATCAGCCCCAGCATTTT
TRBD2	TRBV4-1	TRBJ2-7	few	CASSQAPGLGTIEQYF	TGCGCCAGCAGCCAGGCACCGGGACTAGGAACGATCGAGCAGTACTTC
NA	TRBV12-3/TRBV12-4	TRBJ1-2	many	CASSWDIYGYTF	TGTGCCAGCAGCTGGGACATCTATGGCTACACCTTC
NA	TRBV28	TRBJ2-7	many	CASFGRATTYEQYF	TGTGCCAGCTTCGGCAGGGCAACTACCTACGAGCAGTACTTC
NA	TRBV9	TRBJ2-7	few	CASSAGDSSYEQYF	TGTGCCAGCAGCGCCGGGGACTCCTCCTACGAGCAGTACTTC
NA	TRBV7-8	TRBJ2-7	many	CASSLYLNTYEQYF	TGTGCCAGCAGCTTATATCTAAACACCTACGAGCAGTACTTC
TRBD1	TRBV5-4	TRBJ1-2	few	CASRTRGQGIEGGYTF	TGTGCCAGCAGGACTCGAGGACAGGGTATCGAGGGGGGCTACACCTTC
TRBD2	TRBV14	TRBJ2-1	NA	CASSSLAGYVEQFF	TGTGCCAGCAGTTCGCTAGCGGGATATGTTGAGCAGTTCTTC
NA	TRBV5-6	TRBJ2-2	few	CASSWGRPLGTGELFF	TGTGCCAGCAGCTGGGGACGACCCCTAGGGACCGGGGAGCTGTTTTTT
NA	TRBV28	TRBJ1-2	many	CASSLVFSLQISGYTF	TGTGCCAGCAGTTTAGTTTTTTCCCTCCAAATTAGTGGCTACACCTTC
TRBD2	TRBV29-1	TRBJ2-7	many	CSVEGLAGEYEQYF	TGCAGCGTTGAGGGACTAGCGGGAGAATACGAGCAGTACTTC
NA	TRBV5-1	TRBJ2-3	many	CASSLGVGRSDTQYF	TGCGCCAGCAGCTTGGGAGTCGGTCGATCAGATACGCAGTATTTT
NA	TRBV2	TRBJ1-1	many	CASRQTDPNTEAFF	TGTGCCAGCAGGCAGACAGACCCGAACACTGAAGCTTTCTTT